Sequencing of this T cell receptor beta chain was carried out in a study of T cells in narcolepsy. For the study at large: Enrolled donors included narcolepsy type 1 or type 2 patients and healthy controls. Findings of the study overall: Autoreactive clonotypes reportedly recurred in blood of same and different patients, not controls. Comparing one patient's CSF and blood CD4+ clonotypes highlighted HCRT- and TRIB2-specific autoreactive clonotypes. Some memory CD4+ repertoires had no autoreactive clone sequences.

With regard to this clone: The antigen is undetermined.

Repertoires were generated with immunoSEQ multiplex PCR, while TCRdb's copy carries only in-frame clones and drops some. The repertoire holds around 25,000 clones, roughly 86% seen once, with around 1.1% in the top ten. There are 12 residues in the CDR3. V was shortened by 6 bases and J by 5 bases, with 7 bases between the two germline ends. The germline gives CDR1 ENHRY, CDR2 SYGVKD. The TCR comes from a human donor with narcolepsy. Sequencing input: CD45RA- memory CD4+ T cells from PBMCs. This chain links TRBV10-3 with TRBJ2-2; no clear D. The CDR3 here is CAIRDATGELFF. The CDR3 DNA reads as TGTGCCATCAGAGACGCAACCGGGGAGCTGTTTTTT.